The sequence of this T cell receptor beta chain was determined in a study of beta chain features in type 1 diabetes. Whole-study context: Healthy donors and patients showed comparable age, gender and cell yields.

The whole isolated RNA underwent reverse transcription, so sequencing captured expressed TCRB transcripts. Libraries were prepared by immunoSEQ multiplex PCR; TCRdb keeps only in-frame clonotypes and omits some of them. This repertoire shows nearly 350,000 clones, 8% found once; its top ten account for around 0.45%. CD4+ cells of the naive, central memory, regulatory and stem cell-like memory types were sorted via CD45RO/CCR7/CD25/CD127/CD95/CD27. Sorting produced populations that all topped 95% purity. Trimming cost V 4 bases and J 6 bases, with 16 bases left between them. Germline lookup yields CDR1 MNHNS and CDR2 SASEGT. CDR3 length: 15 amino acids.

The specimen sequenced was central memory CD4+ T cells from blood. The source is a woman in her late teens or twenties in good health. The chain combines TRBV6-1 with TRBJ1-5; TRBD1 might be the D (6 bases). CDR3 region: CASSASQGIRQPQHF. CDR3 in DNA: TGTGCCAGCAGTGCGTCGCAGGGGATTCGTCAGCCCCAGCATTTT.